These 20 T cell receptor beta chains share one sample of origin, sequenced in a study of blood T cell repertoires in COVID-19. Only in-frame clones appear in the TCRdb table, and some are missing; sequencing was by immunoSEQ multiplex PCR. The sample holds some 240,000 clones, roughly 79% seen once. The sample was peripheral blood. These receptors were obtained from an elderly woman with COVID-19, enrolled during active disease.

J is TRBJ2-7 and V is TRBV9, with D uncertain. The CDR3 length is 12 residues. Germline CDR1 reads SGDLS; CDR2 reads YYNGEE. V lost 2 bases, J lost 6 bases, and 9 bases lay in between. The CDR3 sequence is CASSVDFGEQYF. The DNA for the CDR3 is TGTGCCAGCAGCGTCGACTTTGGCGAGCAGTACTTC. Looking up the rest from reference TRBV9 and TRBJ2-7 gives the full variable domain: DSGVTQTPKHLITATGQRVTLRCSPRSGDLSVYWYQQSLDQGLQFLIQYYNGEERAKGNILERFSAQQFPDLHSELNLSSLELGDSALYFCASSVDFGEQYFGPGTRLTVT.

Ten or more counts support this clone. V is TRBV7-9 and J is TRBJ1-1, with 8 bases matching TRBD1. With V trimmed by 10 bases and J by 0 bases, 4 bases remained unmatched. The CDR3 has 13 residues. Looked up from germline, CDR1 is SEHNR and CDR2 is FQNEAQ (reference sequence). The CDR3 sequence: CATTTGVNTEAFF. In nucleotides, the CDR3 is TGTGCCACCACGACAGGGGTGAACACTGAAGCTTTCTTT.

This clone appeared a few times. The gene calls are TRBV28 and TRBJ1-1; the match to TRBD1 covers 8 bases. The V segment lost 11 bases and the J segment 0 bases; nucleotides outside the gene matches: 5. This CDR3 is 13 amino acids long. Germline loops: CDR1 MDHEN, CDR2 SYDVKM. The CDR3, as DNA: TGTGCCGGGCGGACAGGGTTGAACACTGAAGCTTTCTTT. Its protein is CAGRTGLNTEAFF.

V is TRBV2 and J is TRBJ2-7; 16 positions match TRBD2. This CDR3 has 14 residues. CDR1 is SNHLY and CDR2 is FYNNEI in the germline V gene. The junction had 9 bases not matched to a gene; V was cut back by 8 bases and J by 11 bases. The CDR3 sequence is CASSPGLAGGPEYF. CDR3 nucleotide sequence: TGTGCCAGCTCCCCGGGACTAGCGGGAGGGCCAGAGTACTTC. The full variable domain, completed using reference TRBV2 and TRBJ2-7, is EPEVTQTPSHQVTQMGQEVILRCVPISNHLYFYWYRQILGQKVEFLVSFYNNEISEKSEIFDDQFSVERPDGSNFTLKIRSTKLEDSAMYFCASSPGLAGGPEYFGPGTRLTVT.

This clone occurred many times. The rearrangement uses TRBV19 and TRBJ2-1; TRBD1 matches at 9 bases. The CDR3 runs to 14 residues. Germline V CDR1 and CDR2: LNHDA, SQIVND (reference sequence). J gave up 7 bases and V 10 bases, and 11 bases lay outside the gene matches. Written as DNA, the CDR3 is TGTGCCACCGGGGACAGGGAATCGGAAAATGAGCAGTTCTTC. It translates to CATGDRESENEQFF. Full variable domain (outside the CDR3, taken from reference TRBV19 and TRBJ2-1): DGGITQSPKYLFRKEGQNVTLSCEQNLNHDAMYWYRQDPGQGLRLIYYSQIVNDFQKGDIAEGYSVSREKKESFPLTVTSAQKNPTAFYLCATGDRESENEQFFGPGTRLTVL.

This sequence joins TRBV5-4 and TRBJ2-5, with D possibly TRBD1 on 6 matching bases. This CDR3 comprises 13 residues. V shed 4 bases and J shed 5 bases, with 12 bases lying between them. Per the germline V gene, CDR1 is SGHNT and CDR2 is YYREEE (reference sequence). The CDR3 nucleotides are TGTGCCAGCAGCACGCAGGGGTCGGAGACCCAGTACTTC. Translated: CASSTQGSETQYF.

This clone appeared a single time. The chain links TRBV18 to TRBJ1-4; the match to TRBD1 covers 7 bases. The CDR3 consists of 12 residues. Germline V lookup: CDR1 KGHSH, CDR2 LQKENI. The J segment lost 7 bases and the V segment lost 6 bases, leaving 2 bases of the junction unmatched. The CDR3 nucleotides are TGTGCCAGCTCGCGGGACAGTGAAAAACTGTTTTTT. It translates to CASSRDSEKLFF. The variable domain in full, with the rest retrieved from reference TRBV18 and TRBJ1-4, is NAGVMQNPRHLVRRRGQEARLRCSPMKGHSHVYWYRQLPEEGLKFMVYLQKENIIDESGMPKERFSAEFPKEGPSILRIQQVVRGDSAAYFCASSRDSEKLFFGSGTQLSVL.

The CDR3 DNA reads as TGTGCCAGTACTCCGTGGGGGGGCACAGATACGCAGTATTTT. Translating gives CASTPWGGTDTQYF. The chain employs TRBV19 and TRBJ2-3, with D possibly TRBD2 on 6 matching bases. CDR3 length equals 14 residues. Germline V gene lookup returns CDR1 LNHDA and CDR2 SQIVND (reference sequence). V gave up 7 bases and J gave up 1 base, with 12 bases separating them. Variable domain in full (rest from reference TRBV19 and TRBJ2-3): DGGITQSPKYLFRKEGQNVTLSCEQNLNHDAMYWYRQDPGQGLRLIYYSQIVNDFQKGDIAEGYSVSREKKESFPLTVTSAQKNPTAFYLCASTPWGGTDTQYFGPGTRLTVL.

This CDR3 is CASSLESRASIDFGYTF. The CDR3 coding sequence is TGCGCCAGCAGCTTGGAAAGCAGGGCCTCAATTGACTTTGGCTACACCTTC. J is TRBJ1-2 and V is TRBV5-1; D is perhaps TRBD1 (5 bases). Per the germline V gene, CDR1 is SGHRS and CDR2 is YFSETQ. This CDR3 region has 17 residues. V was trimmed by 0 bases and J by 7 bases, leaving 22 bases between them.

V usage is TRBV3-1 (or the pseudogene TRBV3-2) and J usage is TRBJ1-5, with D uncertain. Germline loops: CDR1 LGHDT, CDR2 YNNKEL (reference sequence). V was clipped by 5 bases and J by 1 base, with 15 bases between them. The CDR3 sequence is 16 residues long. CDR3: CASSLGGPHSNQPQHF. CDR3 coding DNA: TGTGCCAGCAGCTTGGGAGGGCCTCACAGCAATCAGCCCCAGCATTTT.

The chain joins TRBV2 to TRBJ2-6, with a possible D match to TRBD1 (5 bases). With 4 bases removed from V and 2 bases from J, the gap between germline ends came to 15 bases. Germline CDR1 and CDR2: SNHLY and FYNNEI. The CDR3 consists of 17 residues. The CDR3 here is CASSARQTLTGANVLTF. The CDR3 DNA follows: TGTGCCAGCAGTGCTAGACAGACTCTAACTGGGGCCAACGTCCTGACTTTC.

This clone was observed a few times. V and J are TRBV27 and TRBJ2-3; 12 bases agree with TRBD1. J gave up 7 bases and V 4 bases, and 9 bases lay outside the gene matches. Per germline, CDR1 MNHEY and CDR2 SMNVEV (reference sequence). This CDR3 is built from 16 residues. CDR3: CASSSLGTGGRYTQYF. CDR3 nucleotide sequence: TGTGCCAGCAGTTCCCTCGGGACAGGGGGCCGATATACGCAGTATTTT.

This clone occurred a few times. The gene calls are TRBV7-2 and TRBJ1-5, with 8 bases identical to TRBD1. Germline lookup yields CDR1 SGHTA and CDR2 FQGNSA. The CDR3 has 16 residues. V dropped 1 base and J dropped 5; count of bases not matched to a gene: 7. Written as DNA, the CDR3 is TGTGCCAGCAGCTTAGGCTCGGACAGGGCCCATCAGCCCCAGCATTTT. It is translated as CASSLGSDRAHQPQHF.

The CDR3 region is CASSLSQGSYGYTF. The DNA for the CDR3 is TGTGCCAGCAGCTTAAGCCAGGGTAGCTATGGCTACACCTTC. This chain links TRBV7-9 with TRBJ1-2; D might be TRBD1 (5 bases). The ends were cut back, 2 bases at V and 4 bases at J, with 11 bases in the middle. The V gene's germline CDR1 is SEHNR and CDR2 FQNEAQ (reference sequence). CDR3 length: 14 residues.

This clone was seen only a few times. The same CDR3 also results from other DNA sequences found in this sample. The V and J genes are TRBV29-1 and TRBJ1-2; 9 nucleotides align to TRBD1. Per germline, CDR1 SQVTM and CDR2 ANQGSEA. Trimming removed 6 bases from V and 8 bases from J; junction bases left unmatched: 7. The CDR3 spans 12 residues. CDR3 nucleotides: TGCAGCGTGGAGGGACAGGGCGGAGGCTACACCTTC. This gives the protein CSVEGQGGGYTF.

The CDR3 region is CASSKRRGRDLTGELFF. CDR3 in DNA: TGTGCCAGCAGTAAAAGAAGGGGTCGAGATCTCACCGGGGAGCTGTTTTTT. The rearrangement links TRBV6-2 or TRBV6-3 to TRBJ2-2; D is possibly TRBD1 (5 bases). From germline, CDR1 is MNHEY and CDR2 SVGEGT. V dropped 5 bases and J dropped 4 bases, with 20 bases sitting between them. This CDR3 spans 17 amino acids.

The CDR3 nucleotides are TGTGCCAGCAGTTCCATCAGGACAAGTGAGCAGTTCTTC. Its protein is CASSSIRTSEQFF. The chain combines TRBV12-3 or TRBV12-4 with TRBJ2-1, with D possibly being TRBD1 (5 bases). The ends were cut back, 4 bases at V and 9 bases at J, with 13 bases in the middle. CDR3 length: 13 residues.

CDR3 amino acids: CATSRVGPGYGYTF. The CDR3 DNA reads TGTGCCACCAGCAGAGTGGGGCCCGGCTATGGCTACACCTTC. V is TRBV15 and J is TRBJ1-2; TRBD1 might be the D (5 bases). Germline V lookup: CDR1 LNHNV, CDR2 YYDKDF (reference sequence). The CDR3 contains 14 residues. Between the trimmed V and J ends, which lost 1 base and 4 bases, there was a span of 10 bases.

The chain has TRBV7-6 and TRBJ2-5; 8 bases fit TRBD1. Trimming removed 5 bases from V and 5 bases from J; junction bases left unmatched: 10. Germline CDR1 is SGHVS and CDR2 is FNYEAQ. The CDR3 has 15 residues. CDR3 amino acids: CASSQGQASRETQYF. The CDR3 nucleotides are TGTGCCAGCAGCCAGGGACAGGCATCCAGGGAGACCCAGTACTTC.

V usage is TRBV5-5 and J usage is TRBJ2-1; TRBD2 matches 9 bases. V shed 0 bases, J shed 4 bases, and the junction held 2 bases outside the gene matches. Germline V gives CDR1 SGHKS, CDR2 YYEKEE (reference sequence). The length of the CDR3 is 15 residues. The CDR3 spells CASSLGLADYNEQFF. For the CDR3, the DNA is TGTGCCAGCAGCTTGGGACTAGCGGATTACAATGAGCAGTTCTTC.